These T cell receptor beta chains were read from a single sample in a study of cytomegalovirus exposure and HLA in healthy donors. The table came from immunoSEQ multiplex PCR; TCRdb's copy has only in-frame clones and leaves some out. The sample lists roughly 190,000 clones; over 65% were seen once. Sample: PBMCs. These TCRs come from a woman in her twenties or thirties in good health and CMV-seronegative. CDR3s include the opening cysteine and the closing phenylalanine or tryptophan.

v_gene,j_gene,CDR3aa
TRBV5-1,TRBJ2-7,CASSSGYKYEQYF
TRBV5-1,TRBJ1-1,CASSLGDGTPEGAFF
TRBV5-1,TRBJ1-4,CASSLGGGQGTNEKLFF
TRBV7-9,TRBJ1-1,CASSSRGGAGTEAFF
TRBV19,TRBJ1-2,CASSIVNGNYGYTF
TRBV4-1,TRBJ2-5,CASSHYRGQGGTQYF
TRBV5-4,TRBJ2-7,CASSPDREREQYF
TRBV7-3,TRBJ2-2,CASSLTSGGTGELFF
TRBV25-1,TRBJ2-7,CASSVTRSGRFYEQYF
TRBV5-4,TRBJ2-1,CASSLGSAGEQFF
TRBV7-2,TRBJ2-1,CASSLGWSGGESEQFF
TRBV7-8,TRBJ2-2,CASRTGNTGELFF
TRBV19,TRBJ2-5,CASSIGLAGGNPTEETQYF
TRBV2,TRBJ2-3,CASRGGAGGTDTQYF
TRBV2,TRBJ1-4,CASSERGFNEKLFF
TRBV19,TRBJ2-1,CASSSRTSGRVNNEQFF
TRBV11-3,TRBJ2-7,CASSLGASRSYEQYF
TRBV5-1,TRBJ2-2,CASSWRGQGAVRWSTGELFF
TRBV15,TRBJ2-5,CATSRDQREGAQYF
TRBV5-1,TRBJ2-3,CASSPGQGTDTQYF
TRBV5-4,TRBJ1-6,CASSRILGHNSPLHF
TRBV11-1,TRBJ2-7,CASSSRDRVNEQYF
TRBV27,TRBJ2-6,CASSRRLPSGANVLTF